A selection of T cell receptor beta chains follows, all from one sample in a study of cytomegalovirus exposure and HLA in healthy donors. TCRdb's table, derived via immunoSEQ multiplex PCR, lists solely in-frame clones and lacks some. The sample holds more than 110,000 clones, about 80% seen once. Source material: PBMCs. Every receptor here comes from a middle-aged man in good health and CMV-seropositive. The CDR3 runs from the conserved cysteine through the conserved F or W. The order of the fields is V gene, J gene, CDR3 protein.

v_gene: TRBV19
j_gene: TRBJ2-3
CDR3aa: CASSLAGTDTQYF

v_gene: TRBV30
j_gene: TRBJ2-1
CDR3aa: CAWAQGHEQFF

v_gene: TRBV19
j_gene: TRBJ1-1
CDR3aa: CASSRWDRGMMNTEAFF

v_gene: TRBV7-9
j_gene: TRBJ2-5
CDR3aa: CASSYGQQETQYF

v_gene: TRBV5-4
j_gene: TRBJ1-1
CDR3aa: CASSNRAGNTEAFF

v_gene: TRBV7-6
j_gene: TRBJ2-7
CDR3aa: CASSLGQTRNEQYF

v_gene: TRBV5-1
j_gene: TRBJ2-3
CDR3aa: CASSLGPPGQGSDTQYF

v_gene: TRBV7-2
j_gene: TRBJ1-5
CDR3aa: CASSFRGHLVNQPQHF

v_gene: TRBV2
j_gene: TRBJ1-1
CDR3aa: CASRVLSEAFF

v_gene: TRBV7-3
j_gene: TRBJ2-2
CDR3aa: CASSPFRQELYTGELFF

v_gene: TRBV6-5
j_gene: TRBJ2-5
CDR3aa: CASTSSQETQYF

v_gene: TRBV5-5
j_gene: TRBJ1-2
CDR3aa: CASSLSSPQGARSGYTF

v_gene: TRBV7-9
j_gene: TRBJ2-1
CDR3aa: CASSLGDLAGGPNEQFF

v_gene: TRBV7-6
j_gene: TRBJ1-6
CDR3aa: CASSLGFGQGRSPLHF

v_gene: TRBV11-3
j_gene: TRBJ2-7
CDR3aa: CASSSPGQGPEQYF

v_gene: TRBV9
j_gene: TRBJ2-1
CDR3aa: CASSVAPLLDEQFF

v_gene: TRBV6-6
j_gene: TRBJ2-1
CDR3aa: CASSPGEGPRNEQFF

v_gene: TRBV11-3
j_gene: TRBJ2-5
CDR3aa: CASSSRTGERETQYF

v_gene: TRBV28
j_gene: TRBJ1-5
CDR3aa: CASRWGQGGNQPQHF

v_gene: TRBV6-5
j_gene: TRBJ2-2
CDR3aa: CASSYQGQAGELFF

v_gene: TRBV7-2
j_gene: TRBJ2-7
CDR3aa: CASSSDRGGEQYF

v_gene: TRBV7-2
j_gene: TRBJ1-1
CDR3aa: CASSLDRVRAFF

v_gene: TRBV2
j_gene: TRBJ2-7
CDR3aa: CASSELPSGRTYEQYF

v_gene: TRBV5-1
j_gene: TRBJ2-2
CDR3aa: CASSSLGSTGELFF

v_gene: TRBV7-3
j_gene: TRBJ2-7
CDR3aa: CASSLRGTDSYEQYF

v_gene: TRBV19
j_gene: TRBJ2-1
CDR3aa: CASSMRYGDEQFF

v_gene: TRBV2
j_gene: TRBJ1-1
CDR3aa: CASSSAPRTEAFF